This entry lists 28 T cell receptor beta chains sequenced from one sample in a study of blood T cells in healthy people across ages. The use of a sample-barcoded 5' primer and a J-beta primer mix characterized a second PCR of about 6 to 11 cycles. TCRdb analysed the 5' RACE reads with MiXCR anew, one entry per CDR3 protein. The sample shows about 1.7 million distinct CDR3 sequences, under 30% of them seen only once. The source material was blood. The receptors were gathered from a woman aged 25 to 39 in good health.

This clonotype was found many times. The rearrangement uses TRBV7-2 and TRBJ2-3, with 11 bases fitting TRBD2. The ends lost 5 bases at V and 4 bases at J; junction bases unmatched: 5. The CDR3 sequence is 15 residues long. The germline CDR1 and CDR2 sequences are SGHTA and FQGNSA. Here the CDR3 DNA reads TGTGCCAGCAGCCCCGGACTAGCGGGCGCAGATACGCAGTATTTT. This sequence encodes CASSPGLAGADTQYF.

This chain connects TRBV9 to TRBJ1-2; TRBD1 is a possible D gene (5 bases). Germline lookup yields CDR1 SGDLS and CDR2 YYNGEE. V was shortened by 6 bases and J by 0 bases, with 9 bases between the two germline ends. The CDR3 length is 13 residues. CDR3 nucleotides: TGTGCCAGCACCGGGGCAACTAACTATGGCTACACCTTC. Protein: CASTGATNYGYTF.

The genes are TRBV7-2 and TRBJ1-5, with D maybe TRBD1 (5 bases). Deletions cut 1 base from V and 2 bases from J, with 15 bases between. Germline CDR1 reads SGHTA; CDR2 reads FQGNSA. The CDR3 consists of 17 residues. For the CDR3, the DNA is TGTGCCAGCAGCTTAGGGGGGGGGTTTGGAGGCAATCAGCCCCAGCATTTT. Its translation: CASSLGGGFGGNQPQHF.

The rearrangement uses TRBV29-1 and TRBJ2-3, with D perhaps given as TRBD1 or TRBD2 (5 bases each). The CDR3 extends over 14 amino acids. Looked up from germline, CDR1 is SQVTM and CDR2 is ANQGSEA. V lost 3 bases and J lost 4, with 14 bases in between. CDR3 region: CSVESQGSADTQYF. DNA for the CDR3: TGCAGCGTTGAGTCGCAGGGTAGCGCAGATACGCAGTATTTT.

The chain employs TRBV5-1 and TRBJ2-1; 9 nucleotides align to TRBD1. J gave up 15 bases and V 2 bases, and 15 bases lay outside the gene matches. The CDR3 contains 15 residues. In germline, CDR1 is SGHRS, CDR2 YFSETQ. The CDR3 sequence: CASSFGTGRNGAPFF. The CDR3 DNA reads as TGCGCCAGCAGCTTTGGGACAGGGCGAAATGGGGCTCCGTTCTTC.

As regards this clonotype: One junction end disagrees with the germline gene, perhaps due to a read error. The V call is TRBV2, the J call TRBJ2-6; TRBD1 might be the D (5 bases). This CDR3 is built from 12 residues. The germline CDR1 and CDR2 sequences are SNHLY and FYNNEI. CDR3 DNA sequence: TGTGCCAGCAACCCTGGGGCCAACTTCCTGACTTTC. Translated: CASNPGANFLTF. The full variable domain, in which reference TRBV2 and TRBJ2-6 provide the parts outside the CDR3, is EPEVTQTPSHQVTQMGQEVILRCVPISNHLYFYWYRQILGQKVEFLVSFYNNEISEKSEIFDDQFSVERPDGSNFTLKIRSTKLEDSAMYFCASNPGANFLTFGAGSRLTVL.

This clonotype showed up just a few times. J is TRBJ2-5 and V is TRBV6-6; TRBD1 matches 7 bases. CDR3 length: 15 amino acids. After removal of 1 base from V and 5 bases from J, the junction contained 7 bases not matched to a gene. Germline CDR1 reads MNHNY; CDR2 reads SVGAGI (reference sequence). The CDR3 coding sequence is TGTGCCAGCAGTTACTTGACGACAGGGCGGGAGACCCAGTACTTC. Translating it yields CASSYLTTGRETQYF.

This clonotype was picked up one time. A much larger clone differs from this one at a single base, so this may be a read error. The chain recombines TRBV4-1 with TRBJ2-1; D may be TRBD2 (5 bases). The CDR3 sequence is 13 residues long. V lost 0 bases and J lost 10, with 10 bases in between. The germline V gene has CDR1 MGHRA and CDR2 YSYEKL. The CDR3 spells CASSQDGEWEQFF. For the CDR3, the DNA is TGCGCCAGCAGCCAAGACGGGGAGTGGGAGCAGTTCTTC.

There are a few counts of this clonotype. The chain is built from TRBV5-1 and TRBJ2-4; D may be TRBD1 (6 bases). The DNA end is more similar to TRBJ2-7, so the J call may be wrong. This CDR3 is built from 13 residues. Germline CDR1 SGHRS, CDR2 YFSETQ. The CDR3 DNA reads TGCGCCAGCAGCTCCACCCCAGGGGACGAGCAGTACTTC. Its translation is CASSSTPGDEQYF.

This sequence joins TRBV28 and TRBJ1-1; D is perhaps TRBD1 (5 bases). Trimming left V 5 bases short and J 1 base short, with 20 bases between. Germline V lookup: CDR1 MDHEN, CDR2 SYDVKM. The CDR3 has 17 amino acids. Here the CDR3 reads CASSDPTEKGPNTEAFF. CDR3 bases: TGTGCCAGCAGTGATCCGACAGAGAAGGGTCCGAACACTGAAGCTTTCTTT.

Notes on this clonotype: The junction differs from germline at one of its ends, possibly a read error. V is TRBV7-2 and J is TRBJ1-2; a weak D match, TRBD1 (5 bases). The CDR3 is 13 amino acids. Germline V lookup: CDR1 SGHTA, CDR2 FQGNSA. The CDR3 region is CANSLAPGDGYTF. The CDR3 DNA is TGTGCCAACAGCTTGGCTCCGGGGGACGGCTACACCTTC.

The rearrangement joins TRBV6-5 to TRBJ1-1, with 7 nucleotides matching TRBD1. The CDR3 is 16 residues long. Germline V lookup: CDR1 MNHEY, CDR2 SVGAGI. V shed 8 bases and J 1 base; nucleotides not matched to a gene: 13. This chain's CDR3 is CASQRTRYRGNTEAFF. The DNA of the CDR3 is TGTGCCAGCCAACGTACACGGTACAGGGGGAACACTGAAGCTTTCTTT.

The CDR3 loop reads CASSPQGVDTQYF. As DNA, the CDR3 is TGTGCCAGCAGTCCCCAGGGGGTAGATACGCAGTATTTT. V is TRBV6-5 and J is TRBJ2-3, with TRBD1 matching over 7 bases. V shed 5 bases and J 5 bases; nucleotides not matched to a gene: 4. Germline V gives CDR1 MNHEY, CDR2 SVGAGI. CDR3 length equals 13 residues.

This clonotype was counted only a few times. The V and J genes are TRBV7-3 and TRBJ2-3; no clear D. The V gene's germline CDR1 is SGHTA and CDR2 FQGTGA. The CDR3 has 14 amino acids. Trimming left V 8 bases short and J 0 bases short, with 12 bases between. The CDR3 region has the DNA TGTGCCAGCTCCCTAATAGATAGCACAGATACGCAGTATTTT. This sequence encodes CASSLIDSTDTQYF.

This clonotype was counted only a few times. This chain links TRBV27 with TRBJ1-1, with TRBD1 matching over 7 bases. Germline CDR1 is MNHEY and CDR2 is SMNVEV (reference sequence). Unmatched junction bases numbered 13, after V lost 5 bases and J lost 7 bases. This CDR3 is built from 15 residues. CDR3 sequence: CASSLTGRGTHEAFF. The CDR3 DNA sequence: TGTGCCAGCAGTCTGACAGGGCGGGGGACCCATGAAGCTTTCTTT.

V gene TRBV5-5 combines with J gene TRBJ2-3; 7 nucleotides line up with TRBD1. The CDR3 runs 16 residues. V was pared by 2 bases and J by 2 bases, with 8 bases of the junction left unmatched. Germline lookup yields CDR1 SGHKS and CDR2 YYEKEE (reference sequence). The CDR3 DNA is TGTGCCAGCAGCTTATACGGGACAGTCAACACAGATACGCAGTATTTT. It encodes CASSLYGTVNTDTQYF.

This clonotype was detected a few times. This chain joins TRBV7-2 and TRBJ2-3; D gene uncertain. Germline V gene lookup returns CDR1 SGHTA and CDR2 FQGNSA. This CDR3 has 16 residues. V lost 1 base and J 1 base, leaving 12 bases between the germline ends. The CDR3 here is CASSLEVLRGTDTQYF. CDR3 coding DNA: TGTGCCAGCAGCTTAGAAGTCCTCCGCGGCACAGATACGCAGTATTTT.

The chain recombines TRBV7-2 with TRBJ1-2; D remains ambiguous. The germline gives CDR1 SGHTA, CDR2 FQGNSA. V dropped 11 bases and J dropped 1 base, with 14 bases sitting between them. The CDR3 extends over 13 amino acids. The CDR3 bases are TGTGCCGGCTCGGAACTATTTAACTATGGCTACACCTTC. It translates to CAGSELFNYGYTF.

This clonotype was seen only a few times. The genes are TRBV5-1 and TRBJ1-1; D might be TRBD1 (5 bases). V lost 1 base and J 1 base, leaving 11 bases between the germline ends. CDR3 size: 15 residues. Germline assignment: CDR1 SGHRS and CDR2 YFSETQ. The CDR3 DNA follows: TGCGCCAGCAGCTTGCTTGCAGGGCCGAACACTGAAGCTTTCTTT. Its translation: CASSLLAGPNTEAFF.

This clonotype showed up just a few times. The chain has TRBV28 and TRBJ1-2, with 7 nucleotides matching TRBD1. After removal of 5 bases from V and 7 bases from J, the junction contained 4 bases not matched to a gene. Germline CDR1 MDHEN, CDR2 SYDVKM. The CDR3 extends over 12 amino acids. The CDR3 region is CASSPDRRGYTF. The CDR3, as DNA: TGTGCCAGCAGTCCGGACAGGCGTGGCTACACCTTC.

The rearrangement joins TRBV11-1 to TRBJ2-1, with TRBD2 matching 13 bases. This CDR3 has 15 residues. The V gene's germline CDR1 is SGHAT and CDR2 FQDESV (reference sequence). V lost 5 bases, J lost 5 bases, and 3 bases stayed unmatched. This CDR3 reads CASSDGTSGNNEQFF. The CDR3 DNA reads TGTGCCAGCAGCGATGGGACTAGCGGGAACAATGAGCAGTTCTTC.

The table lists this clonotype with a few counts. The chain recombines TRBV12-3 or TRBV12-4 with TRBJ1-2; 8 nucleotides line up with TRBD1. The CDR3 is made up of 15 amino acids. V trimming: 3 bases; J trimming: 4 bases; junction bases outside the gene matches: 7. The CDR3 nucleotides are TGTGCCAGCAGTTTCGGACAGGGTGTTGGCTATGGCTACACCTTC. It is translated as CASSFGQGVGYGYTF.

The chain is built from TRBV5-4 and TRBJ2-1, with TRBD2 identical over 16 bases. The J segment lost 2 bases and the V segment lost 4 bases, leaving 6 bases of the junction unmatched. Germline loops: CDR1 SGHNT, CDR2 YYREEE (reference sequence). The CDR3 runs to 18 residues. CDR3 DNA: TGTGCCAGCAGCACAGGGACTAGCGGGAGGGGGACCTACAATGAGCAGTTCTTC. Encoded protein: CASSTGTSGRGTYNEQFF.

The table lists this clonotype with a few counts. The J gene is TRBJ2-2, the V gene TRBV20-1; D not resolved. Looked up from germline, CDR1 is DFQATT and CDR2 is SNEGSKA (reference sequence). The CDR3 is 13 amino acids. Trimming removed 1 base from V and 1 base from J, with 4 bases in between. The CDR3 nucleotides read TGCAGTGCTAGAGCGGGGAACACCGGGGAGCTGTTTTTT. This codes for CSARAGNTGELFF.

The chain carries TRBV7-9 and TRBJ2-3; no clear D. The CDR3 covers 13 residues. Germline V gene data show CDR1 as SEHNR and CDR2 as FQNEAQ (reference sequence). V lost 1 base, J lost 13 bases, and 15 bases lay in between. Here the CDR3 reads CASSLGGPLRKYF. The CDR3, as DNA: TGTGCCAGCAGCTTAGGGGGTCCCCTAAGAAAGTATTTT. The whole variable domain, filled in from reference TRBV7-9 and TRBJ2-3, reads DTGVSQNPRHKITKRGQNVTFRCDPISEHNRLYWYRQTLGQGPEFLTYFQNEAQLEKSRLLSDRFSAERPKGSFSTLEIQRTEQGDSAMYLCASSLGGPLRKYFGPGTRLTVL.

The chain links TRBV20-1 to TRBJ1-6; maybe TRBD1 (6 bases). Trimming stripped 3 bases from V and 7 bases from J, with 19 bases between. CDR3 length equals 16 residues. CDR1 is DFQATT, CDR2 SNEGSKA, per germline (reference sequence). In DNA form, the CDR3 reads TGCAGTGCTAGGACAGCCGGGGGCGTAGTGAATTCACCCCTCCACTTT. As protein: CSARTAGGVVNSPLHF.

The rearrangement joins TRBV5-1 to TRBJ1-6; 7 nucleotides agree with TRBD1. Germline assignment: CDR1 SGHRS and CDR2 YFSETQ. This CDR3 contains 17 residues. The V segment lost 4 bases and the J segment 2 bases; nucleotides outside the gene matches: 9. In DNA, the CDR3 is TGCGCCAGCAGCCCGCGACAGGGCCAAGCCTATAATTCACCCCTCCACTTT. Its protein product is CASSPRQGQAYNSPLHF. The full variable domain, completed using reference TRBV5-1 and TRBJ1-6, is KAGVTQTPRYLIKTRGQQVTLSCSPISGHRSVSWYQQTPGQGLQFLFEYFSETQRNKGNFPGRFSGRQFSNSRSEMNVSTLELGDSALYLCASSPRQGQAYNSPLHFGNGTRLTVT.

There are a few counts of this clonotype. The germline gene is not matched at one end of the junction; a read error may be the cause. The chain couples TRBV5-6 to TRBJ2-2; D is possibly TRBD1 or TRBD2 (5 bases each). Per the germline V gene, CDR1 is SGHDT and CDR2 is YYEEEE. The CDR3 runs to 16 residues. The CDR3 here is CASSFPGRGPTGELFF. The CDR3, as DNA: TGTGCCAGCAGCTTCCCGGGACGGGGACCAACCGGGGAGCTTTTTTTT.